Listed here are 18 T cell receptor beta chains from one sample, sequenced in a study of cytomegalovirus exposure and HLA in healthy donors. TCRdb's table, derived via immunoSEQ multiplex PCR, lists solely in-frame clones and lacks some. The table includes some 90,000 clones, roughly 85% detected once. The specimen was PBMCs. The receptors here all came from a woman aged 25 to 39 in good health and CMV-seronegative.

This clone has a single count. The chain joins TRBV5-1 to TRBJ2-7; TRBD2 is a possible D gene (5 bases). The germline CDR1 and CDR2 sequences are SGHRS and YFSETQ. V was shortened by 1 base and J by 0 bases, with 14 bases between the two germline ends. CDR3 length: 16 residues. In DNA, the CDR3 is TGCGCCAGCAGCTTGAGAGGGTCCGTCAGCTCCTACGAGCAGTACTTC. This gives the protein CASSLRGSVSSYEQYF.

The rearrangement uses TRBV12-5 and TRBJ1-1, with TRBD1 identical over 7 bases. This CDR3 has 14 amino acids. V shed 4 bases, J shed 2 bases, and the junction held 4 bases outside the gene matches. Per germline, CDR1 LGHNT and CDR2 FRNRAP. CDR3 DNA sequence: TGTGCTAGTGGTTGGGGACAGTTAAACACTGAAGCTTTCTTT. Protein: CASGWGQLNTEAFF.

V is TRBV27 and J is TRBJ2-3; no clear D. CDR3 size: 15 residues. CDR1 is MNHEY, CDR2 SMNVEV, per germline (reference sequence). The ends were cut back, 0 bases at V and 0 bases at J, with 7 bases in the middle. CDR3 nucleotides: TGTGCCAGCAGTTTATCACTCAGGAGCACAGATACGCAGTATTTT. Protein product: CASSLSLRSTDTQYF.

The CDR3 loop is CASSQLLHTEAFF. In nucleotides, the CDR3 is TGTGCCAGCAGCCAATTACTCCACACTGAAGCTTTCTTT. The chain joins TRBV14 to TRBJ1-1; D is undetermined. Germline lookup yields CDR1 SGHDN and CDR2 FVKESK. The V and J ends lost 2 bases and 3 bases respectively, with 7 bases between them. This CDR3 region has 13 residues.

V is TRBV6-6 and J is TRBJ2-7, with 8 bases matching TRBD1. CDR3 length: 15 amino acids. V lost 6 bases to trimming and J lost 4 bases; unmatched junction nucleotides: 11. Germline-derived CDR1 and CDR2 are MNHNY and SVGAGI (reference sequence). This chain's CDR3 is CASSWDRTVRYEQYF. The DNA of the CDR3 is TGTGCCAGCAGCTGGGACAGGACTGTCAGGTACGAGCAGTACTTC.

This clone was seen just once. The chain couples TRBV20-1 to TRBJ1-2; possible D gene TRBD1, 6 bases. The CDR3 is 11 residues long. Germline CDR1 and CDR2: DFQATT and SNEGSKA (reference sequence). Deletions cut 3 bases from V and 6 bases from J, with 8 bases between. CDR3 nucleotides: TGCAGTGCTAGCGGGGGGCATGGCTACACCTTC. Protein sequence: CSASGGHGYTF.

This clone was seen more than once but under ten times. The J gene is TRBJ2-1, the V gene TRBV9, with 11 bases aligning to TRBD2. The length of the CDR3 is 16 residues. Trimming removed 3 bases from V and 5 bases from J; junction bases left unmatched: 7. Germline CDR1 SGDLS, CDR2 YYNGEE. The CDR3 sequence: CASSDPLAGGDNEQFF. CDR3 DNA sequence: TGTGCCAGCAGCGACCCCTTAGCGGGAGGGGACAATGAGCAGTTCTTC.

V and J are TRBV11-3 and TRBJ2-1, with TRBD2 identical over 8 bases. The length of the CDR3 is 15 residues. Germline loops: CDR1 SGHNT, CDR2 YENEEA. V shed 2 bases and J 4 bases; nucleotides not matched to a gene: 4. CDR3 sequence (DNA): TGTGCCAGCAGCTTAACGGGAGGGACGTACAATGAGCAGTTCTTC. It translates to CASSLTGGTYNEQFF.

The chain recombines TRBV11-2 with TRBJ1-3; D gene uncertain. The CDR3 covers 13 residues. Trimming stripped 2 bases from V and 7 bases from J, with 9 bases between. Germline loops: CDR1 SGHAT, CDR2 FQNNGV. The DNA for the CDR3 is TGTGCCAGCAGCTTAAGGCTAGCGAACACCATATATTTT. Its translation: CASSLRLANTIYF.

The J gene is TRBJ2-3, the V gene TRBV19; TRBD1 matches at 7 bases. J was trimmed by 5 bases and V by 7 bases; bases with no gene match: 9. CDR1 and CDR2 from the germline V gene are LNHDA and SQIVND (reference sequence). This CDR3 comprises 14 residues. The CDR3 coding sequence is TGTGCCAGTAAAAGGACAGGTCAAGGAGATACGCAGTATTTT. Amino acids: CASKRTGQGDTQYF. Combining the CDR3 with reference TRBV19 and TRBJ2-3 gives the whole variable domain DGGITQSPKYLFRKEGQNVTLSCEQNLNHDAMYWYRQDPGQGLRLIYYSQIVNDFQKGDIAEGYSVSREKKESFPLTVTSAQKNPTAFYLCASKRTGQGDTQYFGPGTRLTVL.

The V and J genes are TRBV9 and TRBJ2-1, with TRBD2 matching over 7 bases. The CDR3 length is 13 residues. V gave up 5 bases and J gave up 6 bases; unmatched junction bases: 5. Looked up from germline, CDR1 is SGDLS and CDR2 is YYNGEE. The CDR3 region has the DNA TGTGCCAGCAGTCTGACTAGCTCCAATGAGCAGTTCTTC. This gives the protein CASSLTSSNEQFF. The full variable domain, completed using reference TRBV9 and TRBJ2-1, is DSGVTQTPKHLITATGQRVTLRCSPRSGDLSVYWYQQSLDQGLQFLIQYYNGEERAKGNILERFSAQQFPDLHSELNLSSLELGDSALYFCASSLTSSNEQFFGPGTRLTVL.

The rearrangement uses TRBV5-1 and TRBJ2-1; 9 bases are a match to TRBD2. CDR1 and CDR2 (germline): SGHRS, YFSETQ. There are 15 residues in the CDR3. The V gene end was trimmed by 2 bases and the J gene end by 5 bases; junction bases not matched to a gene: 5. CDR3 residues: CASSFRTSAHNEQFF. CDR3 sequence (DNA): TGCGCCAGCAGCTTCAGGACTAGCGCCCACAATGAGCAGTTCTTC.

This chain connects TRBV27 to TRBJ2-2, with D perhaps matching TRBD1 (6 bases). V lost 5 bases, J lost 6 bases, and 10 bases lay in between. The CDR3 has 13 residues. CDR1 MNHEY and CDR2 SMNVEV come from the germline V gene (reference sequence). The CDR3 bases are TGTGCCAGCAGTCAAGGGGGAGCCGGGGAGCTGTTTTTT. This gives the protein CASSQGGAGELFF.

A word on this clone: Sequence at one end of the junction differs from germline and may be a read error. The chain has TRBV28 and TRBJ2-7, with 10 bases that match TRBD1. Germline assignment: CDR1 MDHEN and CDR2 SYDVKM. This CDR3 has 15 residues. CDR3 protein: CASSFTRDRGYEQYF. CDR3 sequence (DNA): TGTGCCAGTAGTTTCACCCGGGACAGGGGCTACGAGCAGTACTTC. The complete variable domain, with remaining parts taken from reference TRBV28 and TRBJ2-7, reads DVKVTQSSRYLVKRTGEKVFLECVQDMDHENMFWYRQDPGLGLRLIYFSYDVKMKEKGDIPEGYSVSREKKERFSLILESASTNQTSMYLCASSFTRDRGYEQYFGPGTRLTVT.

The V and J genes are TRBV2 and TRBJ2-1, with 10 positions matching TRBD2. The germline gives CDR1 SNHLY, CDR2 FYNNEI. This CDR3 has 15 amino acids. V was clipped by 5 bases and J by 8 bases; unmatched bases: 9. CDR3 DNA sequence: TGTGCCAGCAGTATCCTAGCGGGAGCTGGGGATGAGCAGTTCTTC. Translation: CASSILAGAGDEQFF.

The chain combines TRBV5-1 with TRBJ1-1, with a tentative D call TRBD1 (5 bases). The CDR3 has 14 amino acids. Germline-derived CDR1 and CDR2 are SGHRS and YFSETQ. The germline V and J ends were trimmed by 4 bases and 0 bases, with 10 bases remaining between them. CDR3 in amino acids: CASSPGNMNTEAFF. The CDR3 bases are TGCGCCAGCAGCCCAGGGAATATGAACACTGAAGCTTTCTTT. The whole variable domain, remainder taken from reference TRBV5-1 and TRBJ1-1, is KAGVTQTPRYLIKTRGQQVTLSCSPISGHRSVSWYQQTPGQGLQFLFEYFSETQRNKGNFPGRFSGRQFSNSRSEMNVSTLELGDSALYLCASSPGNMNTEAFFGQGTRLTVV.

V usage is TRBV6-4 and J usage is TRBJ2-6; D is unresolved. V lost 6 bases and J 0 bases, leaving 9 bases between the germline ends. Per germline, CDR1 MRHNA and CDR2 SNTAGT. There are 15 residues in the CDR3. The CDR3 here is CASRVSGSGANVLTF. The CDR3 DNA sequence: TGTGCCAGCAGAGTATCGGGCTCTGGGGCCAACGTCCTGACTTTC.

This rearrangement joins TRBV7-2 to TRBJ1-5; D is perhaps TRBD1 (6 bases). Germline assignment: CDR1 SGHTA and CDR2 FQGNSA. V lost 1 base and J lost 5, with 12 bases in between. This CDR3 is built from 15 residues. The CDR3 nucleotides are TGTGCCAGCAGCTTAGGTCGGGACATTTATCAGCCCCAGCATTTT. Translated, it gives CASSLGRDIYQPQHF.